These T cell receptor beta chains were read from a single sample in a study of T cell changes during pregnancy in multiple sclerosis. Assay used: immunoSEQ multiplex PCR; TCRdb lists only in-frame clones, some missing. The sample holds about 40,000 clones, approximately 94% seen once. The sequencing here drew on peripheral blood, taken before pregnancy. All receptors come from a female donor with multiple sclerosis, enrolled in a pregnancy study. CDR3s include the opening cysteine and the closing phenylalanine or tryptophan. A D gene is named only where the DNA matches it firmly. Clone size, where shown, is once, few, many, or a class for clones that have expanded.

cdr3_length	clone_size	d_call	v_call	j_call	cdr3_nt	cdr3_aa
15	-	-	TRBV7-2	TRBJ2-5	TGTGCCAGCAGCTTGTCTTATCGCGGGGAGGAGACCCAGTACTTC	CASSLSYRGEETQYF
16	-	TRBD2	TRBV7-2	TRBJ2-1	TGTGCCAGCAGCTTAAGCACGGGACTAGGGGCCTATGAGCAGTTCTTC	CASSLSTGLGAYEQFF
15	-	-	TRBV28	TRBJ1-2	TGTGCCAGCAGTGGCACATTAAGGGGCCTCTATGGCTACACCTTC	CASSGTLRGLYGYTF
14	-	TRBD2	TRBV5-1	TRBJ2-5	TGCGCCAGCAGCAAGGGACTAGCGGAAGAGACCCAGTACTTC	CASSKGLAEETQYF
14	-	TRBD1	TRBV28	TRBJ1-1	TGTGCCAGCCGTCAAGGACAGGGGAGGACTGAAGCTTTCTTT	CASRQGQGRTEAFF
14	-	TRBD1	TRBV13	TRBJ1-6	TGTGCCAGCAGCTATTACAGGGGCAATTCACCCCTCCACTTT	CASSYYRGNSPLHF
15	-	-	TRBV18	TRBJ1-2	TGTGCCAGCTCTCAAGAACAGGGATCTAACTATGGCTACACCTTC	CASSQEQGSNYGYTF
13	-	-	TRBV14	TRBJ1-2	TGTGCCAGCAGCCAACTCGACGCCTCTCTCAGGACCTTC	CASSQLDASLRTF
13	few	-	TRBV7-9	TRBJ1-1	TGTGCCAGCAGGCGGGCTGTGAACACTGAAGCTTTCTTT	CASRRAVNTEAFF
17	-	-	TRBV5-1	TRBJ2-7	TGCGCCAGCAGCTTGTACCCCTTGGAGGGCGGCTCCTACGAGCAGTACTTC	CASSLYPLEGGSYEQYF
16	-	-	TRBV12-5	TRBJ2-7	TGTGCTAGTGGTTTGGTTCTCGGAGCGGGCCCGGACGAGCAGTACTTC	CASGLVLGAGPDEQYF
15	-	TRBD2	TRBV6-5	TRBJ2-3	TGTGCCAGCAGGGCTAGCGGTAGGCATACAGATACGCAGTATTTT	CASRASGRHTDTQYF
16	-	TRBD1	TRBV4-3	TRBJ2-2	TGCGCCAGCAGCCAACGAGACAGGGGTAACACCGGGGAGCTGTTTTTT	CASSQRDRGNTGELFF
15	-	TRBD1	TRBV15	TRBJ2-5	TGTGCCACCAGCAGAGGGACAGGGGTCCAAGAGACCCAGTACTTC	CATSRGTGVQETQYF
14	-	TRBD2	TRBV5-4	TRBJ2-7	TGTGCCAGCAGCAAAAGCGGGAGAGGGTACGAGCAGTACTTC	CASSKSGRGYEQYF
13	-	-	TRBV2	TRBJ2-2	TGTGCCAGCAGTGAAGTTCCAACCGGGGAGCTGTTTTTT	CASSEVPTGELFF
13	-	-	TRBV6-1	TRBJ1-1	TGTGCCAGCAGTGGACCACGAAGCGGTGAAGCTTTCTTT	CASSGPRSGEAFF
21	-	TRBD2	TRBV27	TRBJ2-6	TGTGCCAGCAGCCGCGTTTCGGGCGGGGGTTTGGGGGGCTCTGGGGCCAACGTCCTGACTTTC	CASSRVSGGGLGGSGANVLTF
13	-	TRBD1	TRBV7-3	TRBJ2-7	TGTGCCAGCAGCTGGACAGGGGGTCTCGAGCAGTACTTC	CASSWTGGLEQYF
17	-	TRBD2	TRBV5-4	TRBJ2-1	TGTGCCAGCAGCCGGTACCGGACTAGCGGGAAATACAATGAGCAGTTCTTC	CASSRYRTSGKYNEQFF
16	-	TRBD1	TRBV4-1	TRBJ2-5	TGCGCCAGCAGCCAAGACAGCCAATTCAGGGGGGAGACCCAGTACTTC	CASSQDSQFRGETQYF
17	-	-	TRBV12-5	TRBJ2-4	TGTGCTAGTGGTTTGGTAATTCAGGGTTTATTCAAAAACATTCAGTACTTC	CASGLVIQGLFKNIQYF
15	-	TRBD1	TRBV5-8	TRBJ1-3	TGTGCCAGCAGCTGGGGGACAGCCTCTGGAAACACCATATATTTT	CASSWGTASGNTIYF
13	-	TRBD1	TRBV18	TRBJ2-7	TGTGCCAGCTCACCAGACAGGGCCCACGAGCAGTACTTC	CASSPDRAHEQYF
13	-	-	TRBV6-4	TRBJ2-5	TGTGCCAGCAGTGCGACAGGTCAAGAGACCCAGTACTTC	CASSATGQETQYF
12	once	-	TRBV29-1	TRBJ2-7	TGCAGCGCTCTAAGGGGCCTGTACGAGCAGTACTTC	CSALRGLYEQYF
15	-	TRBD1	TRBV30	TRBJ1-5	TGTGCCTGGGCGGGACAGGGGGCTGGCAATCAGCCCCAGCATTTT	CAWAGQGAGNQPQHF
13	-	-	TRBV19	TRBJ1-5	TGTGCCAGTAGTATGATGACGGGTCAGCCCCAGCATTTT	CASSMMTGQPQHF
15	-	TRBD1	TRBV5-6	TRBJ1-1	TGTGCCAGCAGCTTGTTCTCCAGGGGGGAGGCTGAAGCTTTCTTT	CASSLFSRGEAEAFF
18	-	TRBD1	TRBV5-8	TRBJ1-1	TGTGCCAGCAGCTTAATGTTTGGCACAGGGGTAAGTGACACTGAAGCTTTCTTT	CASSLMFGTGVSDTEAFF
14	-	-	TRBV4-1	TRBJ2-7	TGCGCCAGCAGCCAAGGGACAATGGGCAACGAGCAGTACTTC	CASSQGTMGNEQYF
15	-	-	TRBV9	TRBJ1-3	TGTGCCAGCAGCGGACACAGAAGCTCTGGAAACACCATATATTTT	CASSGHRSSGNTIYF
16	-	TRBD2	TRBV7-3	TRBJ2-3	TGTGCCAGCAGCTTAAGACCTAGCGGACACACAGATACGCAGTATTTT	CASSLRPSGHTDTQYF
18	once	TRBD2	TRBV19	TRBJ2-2	TGTGCCAGTAGTATAGATCTTGCGGGAGGGCCGTACACCGGGGAGCTGTTTTTT	CASSIDLAGGPYTGELFF
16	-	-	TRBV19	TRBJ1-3	TGTGCCAGTAGGGGCGGCGGGACGGGAGGTGGAAACACCATATATTTT	CASRGGGTGGGNTIYF
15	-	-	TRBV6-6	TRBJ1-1	TGTGCCAGCGGGTCTAACGCGGGGAGGAACACTGAAGCTTTCTTT	CASGSNAGRNTEAFF
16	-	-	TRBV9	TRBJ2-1	TGTGCCAGCAGCGTAATGGGCGGGACCTTCTACAATGAGCAGTTCTTC	CASSVMGGTFYNEQFF
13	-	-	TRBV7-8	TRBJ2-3	TGTGCCAGCAGCTTACATAGCACAGATACGCAGTATTTT	CASSLHSTDTQYF
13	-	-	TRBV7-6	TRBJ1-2	TGTGCCAGCAGCTTAGATAGATTCGGGGGCTACACCTTC	CASSLDRFGGYTF
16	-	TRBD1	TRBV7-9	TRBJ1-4	TGTGCCAGCAGCTTAGGCGACAGGGAAGAATATGAAAAACTGTTTTTT	CASSLGDREEYEKLFF
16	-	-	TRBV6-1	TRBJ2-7	TGTGCCAGCAGTGAAGGTTGGTGGGACTCCGCCTACGAGCAGTACTTC	CASSEGWWDSAYEQYF
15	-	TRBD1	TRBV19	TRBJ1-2	TGTGCCAGTAGTATCGGGACAGGGGGCGACTATGGCTACACCTTC	CASSIGTGGDYGYTF
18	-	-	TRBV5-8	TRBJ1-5	TGTGCCAGCAGCTTATCCCTCGGTGTCTGGTTTAGCAATCAGCCCCAGCATTTT	CASSLSLGVWFSNQPQHF
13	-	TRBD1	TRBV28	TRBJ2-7	TGTGCCAGCACCCAGGGGGCGGGCTACGAGCAGTACTTC	CASTQGAGYEQYF
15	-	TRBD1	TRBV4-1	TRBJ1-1	TGCGCCAGCAGCCAAGTGGCAGGGGGCGCCCCTGAAGCTTTCTTT	CASSQVAGGAPEAFF
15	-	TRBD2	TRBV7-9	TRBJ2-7	TGTGCCAGCAGCTCTACTAGCGGGAGATCCTACGAGCAGTACTTC	CASSSTSGRSYEQYF
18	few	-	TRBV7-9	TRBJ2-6	TGTGCCAGCAGCTTAAGTTTCAGGGATACCTTTGGGGCCAACGTCCTGACTTTC	CASSLSFRDTFGANVLTF
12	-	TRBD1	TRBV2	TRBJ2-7	TGTGCCAGCAGTATGACAGGGCACGAGCAGTACTTC	CASSMTGHEQYF
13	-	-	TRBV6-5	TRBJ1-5	TGTGCCAGCAGTTACTCGTTTAGCCAGCCCCAGCATTTT	CASSYSFSQPQHF
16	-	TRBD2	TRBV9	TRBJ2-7	TGTGCCAGCAGCATCGGACTAGCGGGAGGTTTGTACGAGCAGTACTTC	CASSIGLAGGLYEQYF